The rows below give T cell receptor beta chains drawn from one sample of a study of T cell responses to AZD1222 COVID-19 vaccine. The repertoire was sequenced with immunoSEQ multiplex PCR; TCRdb's copy has only in-frame clones and lacks some. This table holds around 200,000 clones, 94% found once. Sequenced material: peripheral blood, taken 28 days after the second AZD1222 dose. The receptor set was obtained from an adult who received the AZD1222 COVID-19 vaccine. Each CDR3 is given with its conserved first and last residue. Each record gives: clone size, V gene, D gene, J gene, CDR3 length, CDR3 protein, CDR3 DNA. D genes are given only for firm matches. The size of a clone is reported for some rows only, either as once, few or many, or as a class for expanded clones.

.	TRBV19	.	TRBJ2-2	15	CASSREGRVTGELFF	TGTGCCAGTAGTCGAGAGGGTCGGGTCACCGGGGAGCTGTTTTTT
.	TRBV6-5	.	TRBJ1-2	13	CAGRPGFIDGYTF	TGTGCCGGAAGACCAGGGTTTATAGATGGCTACACCTTC
.	TRBV6-2/TRBV6-3	TRBD1	TRBJ1-5	20	CASSYTNLEGTAYSNQPQHF	TGTGCCAGCAGTTATACGAATTTGGAGGGGACAGCGTATAGCAATCAGCCCCAGCATTTT
.	TRBV5-1	.	TRBJ1-1	14	CASSPRSGGTEAFF	TGCGCCAGCAGCCCCCGGTCCGGGGGCACTGAAGCTTTCTTT
.	TRBV28	TRBD2	TRBJ2-5	12	CASSLLWEGQYF	TGTGCCAGCAGTTTATTATGGGAGGGCCAGTACTTC
.	TRBV5-6	.	TRBJ1-1	13	CASSLFRNTEAFF	TGTGCCAGCAGCTTGTTCCGGAACACTGAAGCTTTCTTT
.	TRBV11-2	.	TRBJ1-1	14	CASSARPSDTEAFF	TGTGCCAGCAGCGCTCGACCGTCGGACACTGAAGCTTTCTTT
.	TRBV25-1	TRBD1	TRBJ1-1	13	CASSYTGGAEAFF	TGTGCCAGCAGTTACACAGGGGGTGCCGAAGCTTTCTTT
.	TRBV5-1	.	TRBJ2-2	14	CASSTQGTAGELFF	TGCGCCAGCAGTACTCAGGGAACGGCCGGGGAGCTGTTTTTT
.	TRBV19	TRBD1	TRBJ1-4	14	CASSKGARNEKLFF	TGTGCCAGTAGTAAGGGGGCGCGTAATGAAAAACTGTTTTTT
.	TRBV2	TRBD1	TRBJ2-1	13	CASSTTGNNEQFF	TGTGCCAGCAGCACGACAGGGAACAATGAGCAGTTCTTC
.	TRBV7-9	.	TRBJ1-1	14	CASKAGAPNTEAFF	TGTGCCAGTAAGGCAGGGGCCCCTAACACTGAAGCTTTCTTT
once	TRBV11-3	TRBD1	TRBJ1-2	15	CASSPGQGWSYGYTF	TGTGCCAGCAGCCCGGGACAGGGCTGGAGCTATGGCTACACCTTC
.	TRBV4-1	.	TRBJ1-2	12	CASSHSNRVYTF	TGCGCCAGCAGCCACTCTAACAGGGTGTACACCTTC
.	TRBV28	.	TRBJ2-1	18	CASSLLSGQGDPYNEQFF	TGTGCCAGCAGTTTACTGTCGGGACAAGGAGACCCCTACAATGAGCAGTTCTTC
.	TRBV7-2	.	TRBJ1-5	13	CASSADQNQPQHF	TGTGCCAGCAGCGCTGACCAGAATCAGCCCCAGCATTTT
.	TRBV5-5	.	TRBJ1-1	15	CASSITWGANTEAFF	TGTGCCAGCAGCATCACTTGGGGGGCGAACACTGAAGCTTTCTTT
.	TRBV20-1	TRBD2	TRBJ2-2	17	CSASPTSGEWGTGELFF	TGCAGTGCTAGTCCTACTAGCGGGGAGTGGGGCACCGGGGAGCTGTTTTTT
.	TRBV6-5	TRBD1	TRBJ2-5	14	CASGMGQGFETQYF	TGTGCCAGCGGAATGGGACAGGGTTTTGAGACCCAGTACTTC
.	TRBV28	TRBD1	TRBJ1-2	14	CASSLRDRAYGYTF	TGTGCCAGCAGTTTACGGGACAGGGCCTATGGCTACACCTTC
.	TRBV15	.	TRBJ1-1	16	CATSRDPRTVNTEAFF	TGTGCCACCAGCAGAGATCCCCGGACAGTGAACACTGAAGCTTTCTTT
.	TRBV24-1	.	TRBJ1-1	14	CATSLGGGNTEAFF	TGTGCCACCAGCCTTGGGGGGGGGAACACTGAAGCTTTCTTT
.	TRBV5-1	TRBD1	TRBJ2-5	14	CASSEGTVGETQYF	TGCGCCAGCAGCGAGGGGACAGTAGGTGAGACCCAGTACTTC
once	TRBV7-2	.	TRBJ2-3	13	CASSRQGTDTQYF	TGTGCCAGCAGCCGCCAGGGAACAGATACGCAGTATTTT
.	TRBV19	.	TRBJ1-2	15	CASTTDGRADYGYTF	TGTGCCAGTACCACAGATGGACGGGCTGACTATGGCTACACCTTC
.	TRBV15	.	TRBJ2-3	14	CATSRKQTQDTQYF	TGTGCCACCAGCAGAAAACAGACTCAAGATACGCAGTATTTT
.	TRBV6-2/TRBV6-3	TRBD1	TRBJ1-1	15	CASSFSQGAGTEAFF	TGTGCCAGCAGCTTCTCTCAGGGGGCCGGCACTGAAGCTTTCTTT
.	TRBV5-1	.	TRBJ2-7	13	CASSPPNSVEQYF	TGCGCCAGCAGTCCACCCAATTCTGTGGAGCAGTACTTC
.	TRBV5-6	.	TRBJ2-7	14	CASSLYAVTYEQYF	TGTGCCAGCAGCTTGTATGCAGTTACCTACGAGCAGTACTTC
.	TRBV2	TRBD2	TRBJ2-3	21	CASREDPGLARIWLFTDTQYF	TGTGCCAGCAGAGAGGATCCGGGACTAGCTCGAATATGGCTATTCACAGATACGCAGTATTTT
.	TRBV6-2/TRBV6-3	TRBD2	TRBJ2-2	16	CASSLSGGAVFVELFF	TGTGCCAGCAGCCTTAGCGGGGGGGCAGTATTTGTGGAGCTGTTTTTT
.	TRBV6-6	.	TRBJ2-3	13	CASRMPSTDTQYF	TGTGCCAGTCGAATGCCCAGCACAGATACGCAGTATTTT
.	TRBV19	.	TRBJ2-3	15	CASSIITGRTDTQYF	TGTGCCAGTAGTATAATAACAGGGAGAACAGATACGCAGTATTTT
.	TRBV19	TRBD2	TRBJ2-1	15	CASSIVPGGINEQFF	TGTGCCAGTAGTATAGTTCCGGGGGGGATCAATGAGCAGTTCTTC
.	TRBV7-6	TRBD2	TRBJ2-7	18	CASSRYPPTSGTTYEQYF	TGTGCCAGCAGCAGGTACCCCCCCACTAGCGGCACAACCTACGAGCAGTACTTC
.	TRBV7-2	TRBD2	TRBJ2-2	16	CASSFGLAGNTGELFF	TGTGCCAGCAGCTTCGGACTAGCGGGGAACACCGGGGAGCTGTTTTTT
.	TRBV5-4	.	TRBJ2-3	14	CASSPPAATDTQYF	TGTGCCAGCAGCCCTCCCGCGGCTACAGATACGCAGTATTTT
.	TRBV7-9	.	TRBJ2-1	16	CASSPTPRVSYNEQFF	TGTGCCAGCAGCCCCACCCCCAGAGTCTCCTACAATGAGCAGTTCTTC
.	TRBV4-1	TRBD1	TRBJ2-2	16	CASSHRQGRNTGELFF	TGCGCCAGCAGCCATAGACAGGGGCGAAACACCGGGGAGCTGTTTTTT
.	TRBV7-8	.	TRBJ1-2	12	CASSRQSYGYTF	TGTGCCAGCAGCCGACAGAGCTATGGCTACACCTTC
once	TRBV7-2	TRBD2	TRBJ2-7	16	CASSSAGTSGAYEQYF	TGTGCCAGCAGCTCGGCCGGGACTAGCGGGGCCTACGAGCAGTACTTC
.	TRBV19	.	TRBJ2-7	13	CASSFRGAYEQYF	TGTGCCAGTAGCTTCAGAGGGGCCTACGAGCAGTACTTC
.	TRBV2	TRBD1	TRBJ2-2	17	CASNPGTGAFNTGELFF	TGTGCCAGCAACCCGGGGACAGGGGCTTTTAACACCGGGGAGCTGTTTTTT
.	TRBV24-1	.	TRBJ1-5	13	CATASGGNQPQHF	TGTGCCACCGCTAGTGGAGGCAATCAGCCCCAGCATTTT
.	TRBV19	.	TRBJ1-1	13	CASRDLPHTEAFF	TGTGCCAGTAGAGATCTACCGCACACTGAAGCTTTCTTT
.	TRBV6-2/TRBV6-3	.	TRBJ1-2	17	CASSYSIEGTNPYGYTF	TGTGCCAGCAGTTACTCGATTGAGGGGACGAACCCTTATGGCTACACCTTC
.	TRBV6-5	.	TRBJ2-5	16	CASSYVRPTSQETQYF	TGTGCCAGCAGTTACGTCCGGCCGACTAGTCAAGAGACCCAGTACTTC
.	TRBV7-2	.	TRBJ2-3	17	CASSLDSASASTDTQYF	TGTGCCAGCAGCTTAGATTCAGCTAGCGCTAGCACAGATACGCAGTATTTT
.	TRBV12-3/TRBV12-4	.	TRBJ2-1	12	CASTSFGHEQFF	TGTGCCAGCACCTCCTTTGGCCATGAGCAGTTCTTC
.	TRBV19	.	TRBJ1-5	17	CASSSYYGGQSNQPQHF	TGTGCCAGTAGTTCTTATTATGGGGGCCAAAGCAATCAGCCCCAGCATTTT
.	TRBV5-5	TRBD1	TRBJ2-6	17	CASSSTGERPGANVLTF	TGTGCCAGCAGCTCAACAGGGGAACGTCCTGGGGCCAACGTCCTGACTTTC